The clone carrying this T cell receptor (beta chain) was observed a handful of times. Its antigen is undetermined. The study reverse transcribed the entire isolated RNA, so it sequenced expressed TCRB transcripts. Some clones are missing from TCRdb's copy, which holds only in-frame ones; the method was immunoSEQ multiplex PCR. The table shows a few hundred thousand clones, with 8% to 10% occurring only once. This entry comes from a study of beta chain features in type 1 diabetes. Each sorted population was over 98% pure. Germline assignment: CDR1 ENHRY and CDR2 SYGVKD. CDR3 size: 17 residues. The V gene end was trimmed by 10 bases and the J gene end by 3 bases; junction bases not matched to a gene: 13. Study-level findings and limits: All four CD4+ subsets of Type 1 diabetes patients contained TCRB CDR3s that were moderately but significantly shorter.

The sequence was collected from a man between 25 and 39 years old with type 1 diabetes. The specimen was central memory CD4+ T cells from blood. The chain recombines TRBV10-3 with TRBJ2-6, with 9 bases aligning to TRBD1. CDR3 DNA sequence: TGTGCCAGCAGCCCCGGGACAGGGATTGGTGGGGCCAACGTCCTGACTTTC. It is translated as CASSPGTGIGGANVLTF.